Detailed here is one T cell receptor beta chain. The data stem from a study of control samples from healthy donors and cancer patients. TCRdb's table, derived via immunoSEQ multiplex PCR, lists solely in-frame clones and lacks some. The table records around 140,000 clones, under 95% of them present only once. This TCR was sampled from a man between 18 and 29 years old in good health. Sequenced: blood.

This CDR3 reads CSVVGLAGYTQETQYF. The CDR3 DNA is TGCAGCGTTGTAGGTCTAGCGGGATACACCCAAGAGACCCAGTACTTC. V is TRBV29-1 and J is TRBJ2-5; 9 nucleotides match TRBD2. The CDR3 covers 16 residues. With 4 bases clipped from V and 1 base from J, the junction kept 10 bases outside the gene matches. Germline V gene sequence: CDR1 SQVTM, CDR2 ANQGSEA.